The 26 T cell receptor beta chains listed next were all sequenced from one sample in a study of CD8 T cells in Susac syndrome. Reverse transcription of roughly 0.45 to 1 ug RNA used random hexamers. MiXCR, run by TCRdb on the immunoSEQ multiplex PCR reads, gives a single entry per CDR3 protein. The data show 170,000 or so distinct CDR3 sequences, 95% to 96% seen once. Sequencing input: CD4+ T cells from PBMCs. These receptor sequences come from a human donor with Susac syndrome.

The J gene is TRBJ1-1, the V gene TRBV9; no reliable D call. V shed 2 bases and J shed 1 base, with 9 bases lying between them. The CDR3 has 14 residues. Germline assignment: CDR1 SGDLS and CDR2 YYNGEE. CDR3 DNA sequence: TGTGCCAGCAGCGTCAGCGGGTCGAACACTGAAGCTTTCTTT. It translates to CASSVSGSNTEAFF.

V is TRBV30 and J is TRBJ1-5; no reliable D call. The CDR3 sequence is 14 residues long. Germline CDR1 GTSNPN, CDR2 SVGIG (reference sequence). Trimming removed 2 bases from V and 4 bases from J, with 12 bases in between. The CDR3: CAWSPGIGNQPQHF. CDR3 DNA: TGTGCCTGGAGTCCAGGAATTGGGAATCAGCCCCAGCATTTT.

The CDR3 spells CSARLAGGLNEQFF. As DNA, the CDR3 is TGCAGTGCGAGACTAGCGGGAGGACTCAATGAGCAGTTCTTC. V usage is TRBV20-1 and J usage is TRBJ2-1; 13 bases line up with TRBD2. CDR3 length: 14 residues. The germline CDR1 and CDR2 sequences are DFQATT and SNEGSKA (reference sequence). V gave up 6 bases and J gave up 6 bases; unmatched junction bases: 5.

In DNA, the CDR3 is TGTGCCAGCAGTTTACAAGGGGATGCCCAAGAGACCCAGTACTTC. Amino acid sequence: CASSLQGDAQETQYF. V and J are TRBV12-3 or TRBV12-4 and TRBJ2-5, with D possibly being TRBD1 (5 bases). Trimming took 2 bases from V and 1 from J, leaving 11 bases between them. The CDR3 consists of 15 residues.

The chain has TRBV20-1 and TRBJ2-3; TRBD1 matches 12 bases. In germline, CDR1 is DFQATT, CDR2 SNEGSKA (reference sequence). Trimming removed 6 bases from V and 5 bases from J; junction bases left unmatched: 9. The CDR3 extends over 15 amino acids. CDR3 in amino acids: CSAPGTGGFGDTQYF. The CDR3 DNA sequence: TGCAGTGCACCCGGGACAGGGGGCTTCGGAGATACGCAGTATTTT.

This clonotype came up once. V and J are TRBV4-2 and TRBJ2-2, with TRBD2 matching over 7 bases. There are 16 residues in the CDR3. The V segment lost 3 bases and the J segment 5 bases; nucleotides outside the gene matches: 9. CDR1 is LGHNA, CDR2 YNFKEQ, per germline. As DNA, the CDR3 is TGTGCCAGCAGCCACGGTTCCGGGACTACAACCGGGGAGCTGTTTTTT. Protein: CASSHGSGTTTGELFF.

V usage is TRBV9 and J usage is TRBJ1-1, with D perhaps TRBD1 (5 bases). Germline V gene lookup returns CDR1 SGDLS and CDR2 YYNGEE. The CDR3 is 16 residues long. Trimming pared 0 bases from V and 3 bases from J, leaving 15 bases between. The CDR3: CASSVGPIGADTEAFF. The CDR3, as DNA: TGTGCCAGCAGCGTAGGCCCCATAGGGGCGGACACTGAAGCTTTCTTT.

This chain uses TRBV18 with TRBJ2-5; D might be TRBD2 (5 bases). The germline V and J ends were trimmed by 2 bases and 2 bases, with 6 bases remaining between them. The CDR3 is 13 residues long. Looked up from germline, CDR1 is KGHSH and CDR2 is LQKENI. The CDR3: CASSPSGQETQYF. The DNA of the CDR3 is TGTGCCAGCTCACCAAGCGGTCAAGAGACCCAGTACTTC.

The chain has TRBV5-6 and TRBJ1-1; D ambiguous. The CDR3 contains 13 residues. V lost 0 bases, J lost 10 bases, and 13 bases lay in between. Germline CDR1 and CDR2: SGHDT and YYEEEE. The CDR3 is CASSLGPTLGAFF. The CDR3 DNA reads as TGTGCCAGCAGCTTGGGACCAACCCTGGGAGCTTTCTTT.

V usage is TRBV15 and J usage is TRBJ2-1; D is ambiguous. This CDR3 region has 15 residues. Germline V CDR1 and CDR2: LNHNV, YYDKDF (reference sequence). Trimming cost V 1 base and J 5 bases, with 12 bases left between them. CDR3 protein: CATSRAKDGHNEQFF. CDR3 sequence (DNA): TGTGCCACCAGCAGAGCAAAGGATGGACACAATGAGCAGTTCTTC.

The rearrangement links TRBV29-1 to TRBJ1-1, with D hard to call. CDR1 and CDR2 (germline): SQVTM, ANQGSEA. This CDR3 is built from 11 residues. V was shortened by 6 bases and J by 2 bases, with 7 bases between the two germline ends. The CDR3 sequence is CSVKRNTEAFF. In DNA form, the CDR3 reads TGCAGCGTCAAGCGTAACACTGAAGCTTTCTTT.

This clonotype has just one count. The chain couples TRBV18 to TRBJ1-1; 12 positions match TRBD1. V lost 5 bases to trimming and J lost 6 bases; unmatched junction nucleotides: 4. Looked up from germline, CDR1 is KGHSH and CDR2 is LQKENI. This CDR3 has 14 amino acids. The CDR3 DNA follows: TGTGCCAGCTCAGGGGACAGGGGGCTCGCTGAAGCTTTCTTT. Translating it yields CASSGDRGLAEAFF.

J is TRBJ2-5 and V is TRBV20-1; 14 positions match TRBD2. The CDR3 is 20 residues long. Germline V lookup: CDR1 DFQATT, CDR2 SNEGSKA (reference sequence). J was trimmed by 4 bases and V by 1 base; bases with no gene match: 17. The DNA for the CDR3 is TGCAGTGCTAGAGCTCACTCGCCCGGGACTAGCGGGAGCATTGGAGAGACCCAGTACTTC. Translating it yields CSARAHSPGTSGSIGETQYF.

The J gene is TRBJ2-2, the V gene TRBV6-5; no reliable D call. This CDR3 contains 12 residues. Between the trimmed V and J ends, which lost 0 bases and 6 bases, there was a span of 2 bases. CDR1 and CDR2 from the germline V gene are MNHEY and SVGAGI. The CDR3 DNA follows: TGTGCCAGCAGTTACTCGGCCGGGGAGCTGTTTTTT. Translation gives CASSYSAGELFF.

The rearrangement links TRBV9 to TRBJ1-3; D is ambiguous. CDR1 SGDLS and CDR2 YYNGEE come from the germline V gene. CDR3 size: 15 residues. V was clipped by 3 bases and J by 2 bases, with 12 bases between them. The CDR3 loop reads CASSDGSSTGNTIYF. The CDR3 DNA reads TGTGCCAGCAGCGACGGATCCTCCACTGGAAACACCATATATTTT.

This clonotype was counted only a few times. This chain joins TRBV15 and TRBJ1-2; D is undetermined. This CDR3 is 13 amino acids long. Germline CDR1 is LNHNV and CDR2 is YYDKDF (reference sequence). The V gene lost 0 bases and the J gene lost 5 bases, with 7 bases spanning the gap. CDR3 sequence: CATSRDLVYGYTF. Here the CDR3 DNA reads TGTGCCACCAGCAGAGATTTGGTGTATGGCTACACCTTC.

The V gene is TRBV28, the J gene TRBJ2-1; 7 bases align to TRBD1. The V gene's germline CDR1 is MDHEN and CDR2 SYDVKM. Trimming took 1 base from V and 8 from J; bases not matched to a gene: 14. The CDR3 extends over 17 amino acids. The CDR3 loop reads CASSLSGSVGGLYEQFF. In DNA form, the CDR3 reads TGTGCCAGCAGTTTATCCGGCTCGGTAGGGGGCCTCTATGAGCAGTTCTTC.

The gene calls are TRBV20-1 and TRBJ2-7; unclear D gene. CDR3 length: 13 residues. Germline-derived CDR1 and CDR2 are DFQATT and SNEGSKA (reference sequence). V lost 3 bases and J lost 3, with 12 bases in between. CDR3 protein: CSASGSGNYEQYV. Here the CDR3 DNA reads TGCAGTGCTAGCGGATCAGGAAACTACGAGCAGTACGTC.

The chain employs TRBV20-1 and TRBJ1-2; TRBD1 agrees at 7 bases. This CDR3 comprises 15 residues. Germline-derived CDR1 and CDR2 are DFQATT and SNEGSKA (reference sequence). The V gene end was trimmed by 6 bases and the J gene end by 4 bases; junction bases not matched to a gene: 14. CDR3 amino acids: CSATGTVRLLYGYTF. The CDR3, as DNA: TGCAGTGCAACCGGGACAGTGCGTCTTCTCTATGGCTACACCTTC.

The chain uses TRBV5-6 and TRBJ2-7, with D possibly being TRBD1 (5 bases). The V and J ends lost 0 bases and 6 bases respectively, with 19 bases between them. Germline loops: CDR1 SGHDT, CDR2 YYEEEE. This CDR3 region has 16 residues. The CDR3 region has the DNA TGTGCCAGCAGCTTGGCCCAGGGAAGGGTTGCGGTCGAGCAGTACGTC. The encoded protein is CASSLAQGRVAVEQYV.

V and J are TRBV4-2 and TRBJ1-2; weak D call: TRBD1 (5 bases). The CDR3 is made up of 13 amino acids. Trimming removed 0 bases from V and 7 bases from J, with 9 bases in between. CDR1 and CDR2 (germline): LGHNA, YNFKEQ. The chain's CDR3 is CASSQESRAGYTF. As DNA, the CDR3 is TGTGCCAGCAGCCAAGAATCCAGGGCTGGCTACACCTTC.

The V and J genes are TRBV30 and TRBJ1-1, with 9 bases lining up with TRBD1. Germline values: CDR1 GTSNPN, CDR2 SVGIG (reference sequence). With V trimmed by 3 bases and J by 3 bases, 2 bases remained unmatched. The CDR3 contains 13 residues. CDR3 in DNA: TGTGCCTGGAGATGGGACAGGGACACTGAAGCTTTCTTT. Its translation is CAWRWDRDTEAFF.

V and J are TRBV20-1 and TRBJ2-5; 10 positions match TRBD2. The CDR3 extends over 14 amino acids. Germline CDR1 reads DFQATT; CDR2 reads SNEGSKA (reference sequence). V was clipped by 6 bases and J by 2 bases; unmatched bases: 6. CDR3 loop: CSALAGALQETQYF. In DNA, the CDR3 is TGCAGTGCCCTAGCGGGGGCTCTTCAAGAGACCCAGTACTTC.

This clonotype has a handful of counts. This sequence joins TRBV7-2 and TRBJ2-3; no reliable D call. The CDR3 is 12 amino acids. Germline CDR1 SGHTA, CDR2 FQGNSA. The V end was cut by 0 bases, the J end by 5 bases, with 3 bases between. CDR3 in amino acids: CASSLARDTQYF. CDR3 nucleotides: TGTGCCAGCAGCTTAGCGCGAGATACGCAGTATTTT. Full variable domain (outside the CDR3, taken from reference TRBV7-2 and TRBJ2-3): GAGVSQSPSNKVTEKGKDVELRCDPISGHTALYWYRQSLGQGLEFLIYFQGNSAPDKSGLPSDRFSAERTGGSVSTLTIQRTQQEDSAVYLCASSLARDTQYFGPGTRLTVL.

CDR3 amino acids: CASALGLYNEQFF. The CDR3, as DNA: TGTGCCAGCGCCTTAGGGCTTTACAATGAGCAGTTCTTC. The chain couples TRBV7-2 to TRBJ2-1; D unclear. The germline gives CDR1 SGHTA, CDR2 FQGNSA. This CDR3 region has 13 residues. V was cut by 8 bases and J by 4 bases, with 12 bases left in between.

V and J are TRBV5-6 and TRBJ2-2; D is perhaps TRBD1 (6 bases). The CDR3 runs 15 residues. The V end was cut by 2 bases, the J end by 1 base, with 9 bases between. From germline, CDR1 is SGHDT and CDR2 YYEEEE. The CDR3 region has the DNA TGTGCCAGCAGCTTAAGACAGGTGAACACCGGGGAGCTGTTTTTT. Its protein product is CASSLRQVNTGELFF.